This TCR beta chain was recovered during a study of T cells in Graves' hyperthyroidism and ophthalmopathy (dated by TCRdb to between 2018 and 2021). The study in broad terms: Peripheral blood was sampled at the time of initial diagnosis, prior to any treatment. Once sampling was done, hyperthyroidism patients were given methimazole at a starting dose of 30 mg daily, whereas ophthalmopathy patients were given high-dose intravenous methylprednisolone. The study also compared thyroid tissue and blood T-cell repertoires from 6 or 7 Graves' hyperthyroidism patients. Prospective prediction of ophthalmopathy was tested in an independent validation cohort consisting of fewer than 20 hyperthyroidism patients and around 16 patients who later progressed to ophthalmopathy. The paper reports TCR Vbeta CDR3 sequencing of approximately 140 peripheral blood samples: 43 ophthalmopathy, approximately 74 hyperthyroidism and approximately 17 progressor patients. The 90 to 100 discovery patients were randomly split 7:3 into training and test sets. TCR V-J signatures able to tell the groups apart were searched for in a discovery cohort of some 100 patients, of whom approximately 40 had Graves' ophthalmopathy and around 58 had stable Graves' hyperthyroidism. What the research found in general, with its limitations: Ophthalmopathy was separated from stable hyperthyroidism by a 13 V-J signature model, with around 88% sensitivity and approximately 81% specificity obtained in cross-validation and 80%/75% obtained in testing. In validation, progression to ophthalmopathy was predicted by the model with around 70% sensitivity and about 72% specificity, a median of about 6.4 months before onset. Blood samples also contained most of the expanded thyroid clonotypes (frequency above 0.001), which suggests that blood repertoires may reflect thyroid immune responses. No statistical method was used to set the sample size in advance, and investigators knew the group allocation.

With respect to this clonotype: The clone's antigen remains unknown. Per-nucleotide qualities are absent, and no much larger clonotype sits a single base away.

The TCR beta CDR3 regions were amplified from the RNA transcripts. The TCR CDR3 was subjected to a first round of RT-PCR using the HTBI primer set and the Qiagen OneStep RT-PCR kit. Libraries were constructed in a second round of multiplex PCR, after which size selection and purification were carried out. Sequencing of the libraries was done on an Illumina HiSeq2000 using paired-end 100 bp reads. From the authors' description of their analysis: SOAPnuke was used to process the raw data, throwing out any read that contained adapters or uncalled bases, had a mean Phred below 15, or lacked an exact constant-primer or identifier match. COPE v1.2.5 was used to merge the high-quality paired reads, and each unique nucleotide sequence was defined as a clonotype. MiTCR v1.1 was used to align the clonotypes against IMGT TRBV, TRBD and TRBJ reference segments. Analysis was restricted to V-J combinations with a frequency above 0.0001, which covered 99.2% of repertoires. The TCS score was defined as the ratio of F50 (clonal expansion) to E x V (chaos), calculated using BLOSUM62-based TCRdist between CDR3 peptides within each V-J. Welch's t-statistics and random forest reduced 450 to 600 V-J features to roughly 13, which were used in a naive Bayes classifier (R e1071). In-frame beta chains were kept once TCRdb had trimmed the public reads at Q25 with fastp and called clones with MiXCR. Here each entry gathers all rows of one CDR3 protein and keeps the most common genes and DNA. The V and J calls come from TCRdb's annotation, not from the publication. This sample lists 490,000 or so distinct CDR3 sequences; around a fifth were detected once. The ten largest clonotypes hold about 49% of the sample.

Between the V and J ends, shortened by 6 bases and 2 bases respectively, the junction contains 16 bases. The CDR3 covers 14 residues, taking in both the cysteine and the phenylalanine. The only DNA kept is the CDR3, 42 bases in frame from the first base. Based on the germline V gene (reference sequence), the CDR1 and CDR2 sequences are DFQATT and SNEGSKA. Moderately to severely active disease, a Clinical Activity Score of at least 3, a NOSPECS grade of at least 4, and a duration under 3 months were present in ophthalmopathy patients. Exclusion was applied to patients with uncontrolled infections, other autoimmune diseases, pregnancy or lactation. Diagnoses were based on clinical symptoms, serum thyroxine and TRAb, thyroid ultrasound and orbital computed tomography. PBMCs were isolated from about 9.1 ml of fresh peripheral blood by Ficoll-Paque density gradient centrifugation. Total RNA was extracted using Trizol reagent, and RNA quality was assessed on an Agilent 2100 Bioanalyzer.

Recombination joined TRBV20-1 with TRBJ1-2; TRBD1 is possibly the D segment (6 matching bases). Sequences were obtained from blood. This clonotype originated in a woman between 65 and 79 years old with Graves' ophthalmopathy. CDR3 loop: CSAPLAGQNYGYTF. The DNA sequence is as follows: TGCAGTGCCCCGTTGGCGGGACAAAACTATGGCTACACCTTC.